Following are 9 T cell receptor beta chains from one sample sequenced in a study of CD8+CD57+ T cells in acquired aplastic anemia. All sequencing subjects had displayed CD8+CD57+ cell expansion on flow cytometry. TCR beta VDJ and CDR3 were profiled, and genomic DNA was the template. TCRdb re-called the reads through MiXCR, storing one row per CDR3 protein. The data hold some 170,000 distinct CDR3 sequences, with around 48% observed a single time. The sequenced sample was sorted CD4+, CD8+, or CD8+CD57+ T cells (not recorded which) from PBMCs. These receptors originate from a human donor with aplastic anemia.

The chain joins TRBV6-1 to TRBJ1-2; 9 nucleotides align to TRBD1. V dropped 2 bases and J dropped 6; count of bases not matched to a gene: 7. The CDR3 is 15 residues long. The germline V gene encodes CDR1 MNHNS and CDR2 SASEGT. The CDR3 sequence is CASSEPGQGGNGYTF. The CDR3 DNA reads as TGTGCCAGCAGTGAACCGGGACAGGGAGGGAATGGCTACACCTTC.

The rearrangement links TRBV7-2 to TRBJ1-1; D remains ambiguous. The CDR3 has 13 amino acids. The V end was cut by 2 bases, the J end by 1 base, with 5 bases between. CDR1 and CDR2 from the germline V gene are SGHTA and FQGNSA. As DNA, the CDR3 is TGTGCCAGCAGCTTACTGTGGAACACTGAAGCTTTCTTT. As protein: CASSLLWNTEAFF.

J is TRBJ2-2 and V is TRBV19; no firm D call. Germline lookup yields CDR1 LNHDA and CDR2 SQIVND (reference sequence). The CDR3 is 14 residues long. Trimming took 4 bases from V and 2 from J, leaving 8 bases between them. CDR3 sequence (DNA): TGTGCCAGTAGTAGGGGATACAACACCGGGGAGCTGTTTTTT. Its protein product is CASSRGYNTGELFF. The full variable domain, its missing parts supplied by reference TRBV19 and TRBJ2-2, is DGGITQSPKYLFRKEGQNVTLSCEQNLNHDAMYWYRQDPGQGLRLIYYSQIVNDFQKGDIAEGYSVSREKKESFPLTVTSAQKNPTAFYLCASSRGYNTGELFFGEGSRLTVL.

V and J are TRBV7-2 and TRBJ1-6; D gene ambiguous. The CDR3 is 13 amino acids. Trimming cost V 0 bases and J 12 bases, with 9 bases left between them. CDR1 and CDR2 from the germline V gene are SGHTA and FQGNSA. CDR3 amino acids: CASSLALVQPLHF. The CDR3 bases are TGTGCCAGCAGCTTAGCGCTGGTTCAACCCCTCCACTTT.

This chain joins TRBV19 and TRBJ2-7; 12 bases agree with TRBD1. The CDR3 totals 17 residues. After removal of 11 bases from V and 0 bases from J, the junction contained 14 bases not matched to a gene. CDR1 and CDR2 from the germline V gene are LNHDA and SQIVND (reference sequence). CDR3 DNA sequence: TGTGCCGTCTCCCCGGGACAGGGGGCCCGGTCCTCCTACGAGCAGTACTTC. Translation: CAVSPGQGARSSYEQYF.

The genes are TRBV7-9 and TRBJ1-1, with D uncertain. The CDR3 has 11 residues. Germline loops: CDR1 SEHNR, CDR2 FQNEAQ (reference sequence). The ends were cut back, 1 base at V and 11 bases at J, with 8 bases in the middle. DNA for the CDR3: TGTGCCAGCAGCTTAGAAGTCGGGGCTTTCTTT. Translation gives CASSLEVGAFF.

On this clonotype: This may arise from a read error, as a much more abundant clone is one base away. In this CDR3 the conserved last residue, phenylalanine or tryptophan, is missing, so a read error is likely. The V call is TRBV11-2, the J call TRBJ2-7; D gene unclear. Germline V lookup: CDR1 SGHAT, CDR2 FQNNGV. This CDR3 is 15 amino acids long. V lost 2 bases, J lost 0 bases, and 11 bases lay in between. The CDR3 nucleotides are TGTGCCAGCAGCTTAACCGATAGGAGCTCCTACGAGCAGTACCTC. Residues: CASSLTDRSSYEQYL.

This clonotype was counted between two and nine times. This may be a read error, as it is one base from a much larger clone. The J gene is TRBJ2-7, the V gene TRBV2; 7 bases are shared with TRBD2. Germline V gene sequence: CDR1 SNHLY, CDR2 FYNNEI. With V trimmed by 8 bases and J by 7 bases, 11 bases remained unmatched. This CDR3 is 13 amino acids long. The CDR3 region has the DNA TGTGCCAGCGCCGTGGCCCCAGCGGGGGAGCAGTACTTC. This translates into CASAVAPAGEQYF.

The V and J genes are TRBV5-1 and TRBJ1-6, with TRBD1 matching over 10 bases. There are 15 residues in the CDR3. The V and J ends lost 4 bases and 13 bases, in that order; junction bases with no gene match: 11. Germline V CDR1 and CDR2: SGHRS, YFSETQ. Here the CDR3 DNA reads TGCGCCAGCAGCGCCGGGACAGGGGCCCAGTGGCCCCTCCACTTT. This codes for CASSAGTGAQWPLHF.